This T cell receptor beta chain emerged from a study of blood T cell repertoires in COVID-19 (dated by TCRdb to 2019 to 2021). Notes on the research overall: Samples covering the acute and convalescent phases of COVID-19 were provided by collaborators in the United States, Italy and Spain. The prospective study material was composed of cDNA or gDNA derived from T cells, B-cell-depleted T cells, or PBMCs. The repertoires were released in a freely available public database intended as a resource for research on the immune response to SARS-CoV-2. Sample metadata almost always included a de-identified subject ID, COVID-19 status, age in years and sex. Where available, HLA class I and class II types were taken from metadata supplied by the sample provider and were not determined by assay-based typing. Samples came from the ongoing ImmuneRACE study (first 160 participants) plus 1,254 subjects from 6 global collaborators. Deeply sampled blood TCRbeta repertoires from subjects exposed to, actively infected with, or recovered from COVID-19 were included in the dataset. General study outcomes and caveats: The quantity of clinical and demographic metadata differed by source and by participant and was supplied without curation.

CDR1 SEHNR and CDR2 FQNEAQ were looked up in the germline V gene (reference sequence). Compared with germline, V lacks 3 bases and J lacks 7 bases; bases without a gene match: 5. The CDR3 contains 15 residues, cysteine and phenylalanine counted. Only the CDR3 DNA stays, 45 bases, in frame from base 1. Participants in the prospective study were aged about 18 to 90 years, lived in under 30 United States geographic areas, and enrolled through a virtual design. In the prospective study, participants were assigned to cohorts based on the clinical history participants reported in a screening survey and a study questionnaire. Each participant in the prospective study had whole blood, serum and a nasopharyngeal or oropharyngeal swab collected by mobile phlebotomists. Over a roughly 2-month period, participants in the prospective study had the option of providing additional blood draws and questionnaires. Before DNA extraction, prospective study blood samples were shipped either frozen or at room temperature.

The immunoSEQ Assay, a bias-controlled multiplex PCR, was used to amplify TCRbeta CDR3 regions from genomic DNA. Regarding the original processing steps: The number of nucleated cells in each sample was estimated from the amplification of reference gene primers within the assay. To quantify the absolute abundance of each unique TCRbeta CDR3 rearrangement, sequence reads were collapsed and filtered. For each sample, productive Simpson clonality was calculated as the square root of Simpson's diversity index across productive rearrangements. Entries here come from immuneACCESS through TCRdb and include only in-frame sequences with V and J called. Some clones fail to appear in such tables; in the studies checked, an unresolved V gene covers under half of the shortfall, and the cause of the remainder is unknown. From that table come the V and J calls and clone size; the DNA was used to work out D and trimming. The sample table shows about 440,000 clones, and roughly 87% are seen once. The ten largest make up approximately 2% of the sample.

In regard to this clone: The antigen it recognizes is unknown. The input lacks base qualities; no much larger clone sits a single base away.

The sample was PBMCs or T cells enriched from blood (not recorded which). The receptor's source is a woman between 18 and 29 years old with acute COVID-19. Here the chain combines TRBV7-9 and TRBJ1-6; TRBD1 aligns with 8 central bases. The sequenced DNA: TGTGCCAGCAGCTTGCAGGGGGCGAGAAATTCACCCCTCCACTTT. Translated, it reads CASSLQGARNSPLHF.